The rows below give T cell receptor beta chains drawn from one sample of a study of CD8 T cells in Susac syndrome. MiXCR was run by TCRdb on the immunoSEQ multiplex PCR reads, yielding one entry per CDR3 protein. The data contain 150,000 to 190,000 distinct CDR3 sequences, roughly 95% of them singletons. Specimen: CD4+ T cells from PBMCs. The source of these receptors is a human donor with Susac syndrome. CDR3s include the opening cysteine and the closing phenylalanine or tryptophan. A D gene is named only where the DNA matches it firmly. For some rows the clone size is stated as once, few or many, or as a class when expanded; others skip it.

len: 14; abundance: NA; d_gene: NA; j_gene: TRBJ2-3; v_gene: TRBV6-5; CDR3nt: TGTGCCAGCAGTTTGGCCGGACGCACAGATACGCAGTATTTT; CDR3aa: CASSLAGRTDTQYF
len: 14; abundance: NA; d_gene: NA; j_gene: TRBJ2-5; v_gene: TRBV20-1; CDR3nt: TGCAGTGCAAAGACTAGTAGAGGGGAAGAGACCCAGTACTTC; CDR3aa: CSAKTSRGEETQYF
len: 13; abundance: NA; d_gene: NA; j_gene: TRBJ1-2; v_gene: TRBV29-1; CDR3nt: TGCAGCGTTGAAGATAGTGGGGGGCTCGGCTACACCTTC; CDR3aa: CSVEDSGGLGYTF
len: 16; abundance: NA; d_gene: TRBD2; j_gene: TRBJ2-1; v_gene: TRBV12-3/TRBV12-4; CDR3nt: TGTGCCAGCAGTTCCCGGACTAGCGGGGGAATCGGAGAGCAGTTCTTC; CDR3aa: CASSSRTSGGIGEQFF
len: 13; abundance: NA; d_gene: NA; j_gene: TRBJ2-1; v_gene: TRBV6-2/TRBV6-3; CDR3nt: TGTGCCAGCAGTCCCCGACTAGTTAGTGAGCAGTTCTTC; CDR3aa: CASSPRLVSEQFF
len: 14; abundance: once; d_gene: NA; j_gene: TRBJ2-6; v_gene: TRBV29-1; CDR3nt: TGCAGCGTTGGGACCAACTCTGGGGCCAACGTCCTGACTTTC; CDR3aa: CSVGTNSGANVLTF
len: 11; abundance: NA; d_gene: NA; j_gene: TRBJ1-5; v_gene: TRBV7-8; CDR3nt: TGTGCCAGCAGCAGAGATCAGCCCCAGCATTTT; CDR3aa: CASSRDQPQHF
len: 10; abundance: NA; d_gene: NA; j_gene: TRBJ1-1; v_gene: TRBV20-1; CDR3nt: TGCAGTGCTAGAGCTGGGGAAGCTTTCTTT; CDR3aa: CSARAGEAFF
len: 14; abundance: NA; d_gene: NA; j_gene: TRBJ1-6; v_gene: TRBV12-3/TRBV12-4; CDR3nt: TGTGCCAGCAGTTTTGGTCAGGGTGCTTCACCCCTCCACTTT; CDR3aa: CASSFGQGASPLHF
len: 12; abundance: NA; d_gene: NA; j_gene: TRBJ1-1; v_gene: TRBV11-1; CDR3nt: TGTGCCAGCAGCGCGCAGAACACTGAAGCTTTCTTT; CDR3aa: CASSAQNTEAFF
len: 14; abundance: NA; d_gene: NA; j_gene: TRBJ2-3; v_gene: TRBV20-1; CDR3nt: TGCAGTGCTAGACCGTATTTGACGCCAGATACGCAGTATTTT; CDR3aa: CSARPYLTPDTQYF
len: 16; abundance: NA; d_gene: NA; j_gene: TRBJ1-3; v_gene: TRBV12-3/TRBV12-4; CDR3nt: TGTGCCAGCAGGCCCAAAGGACGGTCCTCTGGAAACACCATATATTTT; CDR3aa: CASRPKGRSSGNTIYF
len: 15; abundance: NA; d_gene: NA; j_gene: TRBJ2-6; v_gene: TRBV18; CDR3nt: TGTGCCAGCTCACCTCTAATCTCTGGGGCCAACGTCCTGACTTTC; CDR3aa: CASSPLISGANVLTF
len: 15; abundance: NA; d_gene: TRBD1; j_gene: TRBJ1-2; v_gene: TRBV29-1; CDR3nt: TGCAGCGTTGAGCAGGGGGCGCGTCCCGGTTATGGCTACACCTTC; CDR3aa: CSVEQGARPGYGYTF
len: 18; abundance: NA; d_gene: NA; j_gene: TRBJ2-1; v_gene: TRBV19; CDR3nt: TGTGCCAGTTCCCCCGGCCCCACCCGAAGCGGGCCCTGGGATGAGCAGTTCTTC; CDR3aa: CASSPGPTRSGPWDEQFF
len: 18; abundance: NA; d_gene: TRBD2; j_gene: TRBJ2-5; v_gene: TRBV3-1; CDR3nt: TGTGCCAGCAGCCAAGAGCTGCCGGGACTAGCGGTTCAAGAGACCCAGTACTTC; CDR3aa: CASSQELPGLAVQETQYF
len: 16; abundance: NA; d_gene: TRBD2; j_gene: TRBJ2-3; v_gene: TRBV6-5; CDR3nt: TGTGCCAGCAGTTACCGGAGGGCGGGGGGAACAGATACGCAGTATTTT; CDR3aa: CASSYRRAGGTDTQYF
len: 13; abundance: NA; d_gene: NA; j_gene: TRBJ1-1; v_gene: TRBV29-1; CDR3nt: TGCAGCGTTAGACGGGGGGCGAACACTGAAGCTTTCTTT; CDR3aa: CSVRRGANTEAFF
len: 16; abundance: NA; d_gene: TRBD1; j_gene: TRBJ1-2; v_gene: TRBV5-1; CDR3nt: TGCGCCAGCAGCACGGATGGACAGGGACTTGACTATGGCTACACCTTC; CDR3aa: CASSTDGQGLDYGYTF